These 10 T cell receptor beta chains came from one sample sequenced in a study of CD8+ T cells in alopecia areata. As the sequencing template, cDNA was produced by extracting RNA and reverse transcribing it. The protocol was immunoSEQ multiplex PCR, while the TCRdb copy is restricted to in-frame clones and leaves out a portion. The sample lists some 150,000 clones, 50% to 75% occurring once. Documented treatment: oral pan-JAK inhibitor, 5-10 mg twice daily. Sequencing used CD4+ T cells sorted from blood, obtained at approximately week 60, from a patient treated with tofacitinib. The receptors shown here come from a human donor with alopecia areata.

This clone was counted between two and nine times. This sequence joins TRBV29-1 and TRBJ1-1, with a possible D match to TRBD1 (6 bases). Germline-derived CDR1 and CDR2 are SQVTM and ANQGSEA. Deletions cut 2 bases from V and 0 bases from J, with 13 bases between. This CDR3 contains 15 residues. CDR3 DNA sequence: TGCAGCGTTGAACGTTGGACAGCCGTGAACACTGAAGCTTTCTTT. It is translated as CSVERWTAVNTEAFF.

The chain carries TRBV6-1 and TRBJ1-6; TRBD1 agrees at 8 bases. CDR1 is MNHNS and CDR2 is SASEGT in the germline V gene. The CDR3 is 15 amino acids. V dropped 2 bases and J dropped 9; count of bases not matched to a gene: 6. The CDR3 sequence is CASSEFGQGTSPLHF. CDR3 in DNA: TGTGCCAGCAGTGAATTCGGACAGGGAACTTCACCCCTCCACTTT.

The chain employs TRBV5-1 and TRBJ2-7; D gene uncertain. CDR1 is SGHRS and CDR2 is YFSETQ in the germline V gene. V dropped 2 bases and J dropped 1 base, with 7 bases sitting between them. This CDR3 is 13 amino acids long. CDR3 loop: CASSFAASYEQYF. The DNA of the CDR3 is TGCGCCAGCAGCTTCGCAGCTTCCTACGAGCAGTACTTC.

The chain carries TRBV27 and TRBJ1-6; maybe TRBD1 (5 bases). The CDR3 covers 14 residues. The germline gives CDR1 MNHEY, CDR2 SMNVEV (reference sequence). With 5 bases removed from V and 7 bases from J, the gap between germline ends came to 12 bases. The CDR3 nucleotides are TGTGCCAGCAGTCCCGACAGTACCAATTCACCCCTCCACTTT. Protein product: CASSPDSTNSPLHF.

The J gene is TRBJ1-2, the V gene TRBV6-5; no reliable D call. Trimming removed 3 bases from V and 3 bases from J, with 8 bases in between. Germline V lookup: CDR1 MNHEY, CDR2 SVGAGI. The CDR3 consists of 13 residues. The CDR3 coding sequence is TGTGCCAGCAGTTATTGGGGAGACTATGGCTACACCTTC. It encodes CASSYWGDYGYTF.

This chain uses TRBV19 with TRBJ1-2; TRBD1 matches 7 bases. CDR1 LNHDA and CDR2 SQIVND come from the germline V gene (reference sequence). Germline trimming cut 5 bases from V and 4 bases from J; bases unmatched to any gene: 7. CDR3 length equals 14 residues. The DNA of the CDR3 is TGTGCCAGTAGTGCGAGACAGGGTAGCTATGGCTACACCTTC. Its translation is CASSARQGSYGYTF. Full variable domain (outside the CDR3, taken from reference TRBV19 and TRBJ1-2): DGGITQSPKYLFRKEGQNVTLSCEQNLNHDAMYWYRQDPGQGLRLIYYSQIVNDFQKGDIAEGYSVSREKKESFPLTVTSAQKNPTAFYLCASSARQGSYGYTFGSGTRLTVV.

V usage is TRBV5-1 and J usage is TRBJ2-7; 9 bases agree with TRBD1. V was clipped by 4 bases and J by 7 bases; unmatched bases: 9. CDR1 SGHRS and CDR2 YFSETQ come from the germline V gene. The CDR3 totals 14 residues. CDR3 protein: CASSTRDRVREQYF. Here the CDR3 DNA reads TGCGCCAGCAGCACCCGGGACAGGGTCCGAGAGCAGTACTTC.

The chain uses TRBV5-1 and TRBJ2-2, with a tentative D call TRBD2 (5 bases). The V end lost 4 bases, the J end lost 7 bases, and 8 bases lay between the germline ends. Germline CDR1 is SGHRS and CDR2 is YFSETQ. The CDR3 is made up of 12 amino acids. For the CDR3, the DNA is TGCGCCAGCAGCCCTGAGGGCGGGGAGCTGTTTTTT. Residues: CASSPEGGELFF.

This chain links TRBV2 with TRBJ2-4, with 8 bases matching TRBD2. The CDR3 extends over 15 amino acids. Germline assignment: CDR1 SNHLY and CDR2 FYNNEI. V shed 3 bases, J shed 9 bases, and the junction held 10 bases outside the gene matches. CDR3: CASSEVAGSFVIQYF. CDR3 nucleotides: TGTGCCAGCAGTGAGGTAGCGGGGTCCTTCGTCATTCAGTACTTC.

This clone appeared a few times. This CDR3 is also generated by other DNA sequences in the sample. The chain carries TRBV30 and TRBJ2-5; D might be TRBD2 (7 bases). CDR1 GTSNPN and CDR2 SVGIG come from the germline V gene (reference sequence). Trimming shortened V by 2 bases and J by 5 bases, and 9 bases separated the two germline ends. The CDR3 is made up of 12 amino acids. The CDR3 loop reads CAWSRGAETQYF. For the CDR3, the DNA is TGTGCCTGGAGTCGGGGGGCTGAGACCCAGTACTTC.